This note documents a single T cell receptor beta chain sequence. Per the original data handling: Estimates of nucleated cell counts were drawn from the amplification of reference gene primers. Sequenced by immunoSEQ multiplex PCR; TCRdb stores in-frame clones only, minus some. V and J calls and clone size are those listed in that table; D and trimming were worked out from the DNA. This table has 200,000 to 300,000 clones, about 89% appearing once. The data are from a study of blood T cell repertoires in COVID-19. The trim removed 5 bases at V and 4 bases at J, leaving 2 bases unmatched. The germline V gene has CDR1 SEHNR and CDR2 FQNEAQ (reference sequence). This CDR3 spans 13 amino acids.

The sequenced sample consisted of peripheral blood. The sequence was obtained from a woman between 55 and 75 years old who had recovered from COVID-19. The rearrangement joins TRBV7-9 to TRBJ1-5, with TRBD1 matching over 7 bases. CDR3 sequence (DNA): TGTGCCAGCAGCCTACAGGGGAATCAGCCCCAGCATTTT. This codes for CASSLQGNQPQHF.